This T cell receptor beta chain emerged from a study of shared clonotypes between healthy human individuals. The naive CD8 population came from CD45RO-negative cells selected for CCR7, without terminally differentiated effector memory CD45RA+ cells. The assay was run at deep level. The protocol was immunoSEQ multiplex PCR, while the TCRdb copy is restricted to in-frame clones and leaves out a portion. The repertoire holds more than 2 million clones, with 85% to 95% as singletons. Worth noting for this clone: Different DNA sequences within this sample yield the same CDR3.

CDR1 and CDR2 from the germline V gene are SGDLS and YYNGEE. This CDR3 has 15 residues. Trimming stripped 2 bases from V and 0 bases from J, with 9 bases between. The genes are TRBV9 and TRBJ2-1; D gene uncertain. The TCR originated in a man aged 18 to 30 in good health. The sequencing sample was made of naive CD8+ T cells sorted from blood. This CDR3 is CASSVSGGSYNEQFF. In DNA, the CDR3 is TGTGCCAGCAGCGTGTCAGGCGGCTCCTACAATGAGCAGTTCTTC.